The rows below give T cell receptor beta chains drawn from one sample of a study of siplizumab effects on memory and regulatory T cells. Assay used: immunoSEQ multiplex PCR; TCRdb lists only in-frame clones, some missing. The sample lists more than 75,000 clones; over 85% were seen once. The sequenced sample was CD8+ T cells sorted from blood. The receptors were sampled from a human donor in good health. Each CDR3 is given without its conserved first and last residue. Fields, in order: clone size, V gene, J gene, CDR3 protein. Not all rows give a size; the values are once, few, many and, for expanded clones, a class.

size: -; V: TRBV30; J: TRBJ2-7; CDR3: AWSAGTGSYEQY
size: -; V: TRBV7-2; J: TRBJ2-1; CDR3: ASSLSARFGGNEQF
size: once; V: TRBV19; J: TRBJ1-4; CDR3: ASSPREEKLF
size: -; V: TRBV2; J: TRBJ1-4; CDR3: ASSEPPNEKLF
size: -; V: TRBV27; J: TRBJ2-5; CDR3: ASGSGGLETQY
size: -; V: TRBV7-8; J: TRBJ1-2; CDR3: ASSLSPGTYGYT
size: -; V: TRBV27; J: -; CDR3: ASSLSFPGSYEQY
size: once; V: TRBV4-3; J: TRBJ2-7; CDR3: ASSQVEGVRSEQY
size: -; V: TRBV27; J: TRBJ2-1; CDR3: ASSLRTENSEQF
size: once; V: TRBV5-1; J: TRBJ2-3; CDR3: ASSLAGGGLTDTQY
size: -; V: TRBV6-1; J: TRBJ2-3; CDR3: ASRGQLSTDTQY
size: -; V: TRBV4-1; J: TRBJ2-7; CDR3: ASSPTTGTSHEQY
size: -; V: TRBV11-3; J: TRBJ2-7; CDR3: ASSLIRTSGGAYEQY
size: -; V: TRBV15; J: TRBJ2-7; CDR3: ATSIDRGPSYEQY
size: -; V: TRBV6-6; J: TRBJ1-4; CDR3: ASNDGWNEKLF
size: -; V: TRBV5-1; J: TRBJ2-1; CDR3: ASSFMLAGNPGNEQF
size: few; V: TRBV5-8; J: TRBJ1-5; CDR3: ASSLTRPISNQPQH
size: -; V: TRBV6-6; J: TRBJ1-5; CDR3: ASGDSPFQPQH
size: -; V: TRBV9; J: TRBJ2-1; CDR3: ASSVGTSGFDEQF
size: -; V: TRBV19; J: TRBJ2-1; CDR3: ASSRGGGEYNEQF
size: -; V: TRBV11-1; J: TRBJ2-1; CDR3: ASSLARHINEQF
size: once; V: TRBV4-2; J: TRBJ2-5; CDR3: ASSRERGDNQETQY
size: few; V: TRBV4-1; J: TRBJ1-6; CDR3: ASSHQQEVQSPLH
size: once; V: TRBV19; J: TRBJ2-1; CDR3: ASSIVSGLSSYNEQF
size: -; V: TRBV9; J: TRBJ2-5; CDR3: ASSPVLQETQY
size: -; V: TRBV13; J: TRBJ2-1; CDR3: ASSLEGVRNEQF
size: once; V: TRBV27; J: TRBJ1-1; CDR3: ASGTGTGPVEAF
size: -; V: TRBV27; J: TRBJ2-3; CDR3: ASSFPGRGRSTQY
size: -; V: TRBV19; J: TRBJ1-2; CDR3: ASSNILRQASKGYT
size: once; V: TRBV4-1; J: TRBJ2-7; CDR3: ASSHPGQVSYEQY
size: -; V: TRBV4-1; J: TRBJ2-1; CDR3: ASSPSDYNEQF
size: -; V: TRBV9; J: TRBJ2-5; CDR3: ASSVYGGTQETQY
size: -; V: TRBV14; J: TRBJ2-1; CDR3: ASSQPSGRAYNEQF
size: once; V: TRBV4-3; J: TRBJ1-1; CDR3: ASSQVSRTEAF
size: -; V: TRBV29-1; J: TRBJ2-6; CDR3: SAFVTGKTTGANVLT
size: -; V: TRBV5-6; J: TRBJ2-1; CDR3: ASSTGTSGGLWVAAEQF
size: -; V: TRBV19; J: TRBJ2-2; CDR3: ASSIASGYTGELF
size: -; V: TRBV6-1; J: TRBJ2-7; CDR3: ASSEGTLGYEQY
size: -; V: TRBV27; J: TRBJ1-1; CDR3: ASSPYAGTEAF
size: -; V: TRBV4-3; J: TRBJ1-2; CDR3: ASSQDTGQHFYGYT
size: -; V: TRBV6-5; J: TRBJ2-3; CDR3: ASSYHAKATDTQY
size: -; V: TRBV5-8; J: TRBJ2-7; CDR3: ASSFREGYEQY
size: -; V: TRBV29-1; J: TRBJ1-1; CDR3: SVERGGTEAF
size: -; V: TRBV27; J: TRBJ2-7; CDR3: ASSLGYSYEQY
size: -; V: TRBV11-2; J: TRBJ2-7; CDR3: ASSLVLDRVYEQY